The sequence of this T cell receptor beta chain was determined in a study of blood T cell repertoires in COVID-19. Study-level background: T cells, B-cell-depleted T cells, or PBMCs provided the cDNA or gDNA that served as material.

Original processing methods: Cell counts per sample came from amplifying reference gene primers. Assay: immunoSEQ multiplex PCR; the TCRdb copy retains only in-frame clones and omits some. V and J calls plus clone size are reproduced from that table; the DNA served to infer D and trimming. The sample consists of roughly 40,000 clones, over 75% of them appearing once. V shed 2 bases and J shed 3 bases, with 9 bases lying between them. CDR1 and CDR2 (germline): SEHNR, FQNEAQ (reference sequence). CDR3 length equals 14 residues. The sequence was obtained from a woman between 70 and 85 years old with acute or convalescent COVID-19. Sequences were obtained from peripheral blood. The chain uses TRBV7-9 and TRBJ2-3, with a tentative D call TRBD1 (6 bases). The CDR3 region is CASSLHDRTDTQYF. The CDR3 region has the DNA TGTGCCAGCAGCTTACATGACAGGACAGATACGCAGTATTTT.